This T cell receptor (beta chain) was obtained from a study of identical twins. V lost 3 bases and J lost 2; bases outside the gene matches: 11. The CDR3 runs to 16 residues. The germline CDR1 and CDR2 sequences are DFQATT and SNEGSKA (reference sequence). TCRdb reanalysed the 5' RACE reads using MiXCR and keeps one entry per CDR3 protein. The sample contains around 300,000 distinct CDR3 sequences, about 8% of which appear only once. Regarding the study as a whole: Out-of-frame TCR alpha sharing observed in monozygotic twins exceeded model estimates.

This clonotype was detected a few times. No antigen is known for it. This same sample was also taken into another study, of yellow fever vaccine responses in identical twins.

The V and J genes are TRBV20-1 and TRBJ1-1, with 8 bases lining up with TRBD1. The source is a woman aged 18-29 years in good health. Sequenced: memory (CD45RO+) T cells sorted from blood. The CDR3 loop is CSAREDRVKVNTEAFF. The CDR3, as DNA: TGCAGTGCTAGGGAGGACAGGGTAAAGGTTAACACTGAAGCTTTCTTT.